This entry lists 17 T cell receptor beta chains sequenced from one sample in a study of control samples from healthy donors and cancer patients. Sequencing was performed with immunoSEQ multiplex PCR; in TCRdb, only in-frame clones are kept and a portion is missing. The repertoire holds about 180,000 clones, with roughly nine tenths as singletons. The sample was blood. The source of these receptors is a man younger than 40 in good health.

The chain combines TRBV10-3 with TRBJ2-1, with 8 bases matching TRBD2. V lost 6 bases, J lost 3 bases, and 7 bases stayed unmatched. The CDR3 consists of 15 residues. Germline V lookup: CDR1 ENHRY, CDR2 SYGVKD. DNA of the CDR3: TGTGCCATCAGGGACGGGGGGGGAGACTACAATGAGCAGTTCTTC. Translated: CAIRDGGGDYNEQFF.

The genes are TRBV11-2 and TRBJ2-3; D is unresolved. V gave up 5 bases and J gave up 4 bases, with 10 bases separating them. The germline V gene encodes CDR1 SGHAT and CDR2 FQNNGV. This CDR3 region has 13 residues. In DNA form, the CDR3 reads TGTGCCAGCAGCCCTAGATACGCAGATACGCAGTATTTT. Its translation is CASSPRYADTQYF.

V gene TRBV7-8 combines with J gene TRBJ1-2; tentative D call: TRBD1 (5 bases). CDR1 is SGHVS and CDR2 is FQNEAQ in the germline V gene. The CDR3 has 15 amino acids. V lost 0 bases to trimming and J lost 0 bases, with 8 bases between them. CDR3: CASSLAADTNYGYTF. In nucleotides, the CDR3 is TGTGCCAGCAGCTTAGCGGCGGACACTAACTATGGCTACACCTTC.

V is TRBV7-2 and J is TRBJ2-3; 7 nucleotides line up with TRBD2. V dropped 10 bases and J dropped 0; count of bases not matched to a gene: 7. Germline V gene data show CDR1 as SGHTA and CDR2 as FQGNSA. CDR3 length equals 14 residues. CDR3 sequence: CANTRGRSTDTQYF. CDR3 bases: TGTGCCAATACTCGCGGGAGAAGCACAGATACGCAGTATTTT. The whole variable domain, filled in from reference TRBV7-2 and TRBJ2-3, reads GAGVSQSPSNKVTEKGKDVELRCDPISGHTALYWYRQSLGQGLEFLIYFQGNSAPDKSGLPSDRFSAERTGGSVSTLTIQRTQQEDSAVYLCANTRGRSTDTQYFGPGTRLTVL.

The rearrangement links TRBV30 to TRBJ1-1; D ambiguous. The CDR3 has 13 amino acids. Deletions cut 0 bases from V and 5 bases from J, with 10 bases between. Germline V CDR1 and CDR2: GTSNPN, SVGIG (reference sequence). The CDR3 region has the DNA TGTGCCTGGAGTGTAAGGTTGGGTACTGAAGCTTTCTTT. As protein: CAWSVRLGTEAFF.

The chain has TRBV6-5 and TRBJ2-7; D may be TRBD1 or TRBD2 (5 bases each). Trimming stripped 5 bases from V and 3 bases from J, with 17 bases between. The CDR3 contains 15 residues. CDR1 and CDR2 from the germline V gene are MNHEY and SVGAGI. The CDR3 sequence is CASSRTGDGFYEQYF. The CDR3 bases are TGTGCCAGCAGTCGAACTGGGGACGGCTTCTACGAGCAGTACTTC.

This clone was detected once. The chain links TRBV29-1 to TRBJ2-1; 9 nucleotides line up with TRBD2. Losses at the gene ends were 7 bases for V and 5 bases for J; bases not matched to a gene: 6. The germline gives CDR1 SQVTM, CDR2 ANQGSEA. This CDR3 is built from 13 residues. As DNA, the CDR3 is TGCAGCGCTCTCCGACTAGCGGACAATGAGCAGTTCTTC. Translating gives CSALRLADNEQFF.

This rearrangement joins TRBV30 to TRBJ1-1, with D unclear. Germline V gene data show CDR1 as GTSNPN and CDR2 as SVGIG (reference sequence). Trimming took 2 bases from V and 4 from J, leaving 5 bases between them. CDR3 length equals 11 residues. The DNA for the CDR3 is TGTGCCTGGAGTTCGCCCACTGAAGCTTTCTTT. Translation gives CAWSSPTEAFF.

The chain has TRBV5-1 and TRBJ1-2; 11 bases align to TRBD1. V gave up 4 bases and J gave up 4 bases; unmatched junction bases: 12. The CDR3 runs to 17 residues. The germline gives CDR1 SGHRS, CDR2 YFSETQ. This chain's CDR3 is CASSPHSGTGGSYGYTF. CDR3 bases: TGCGCCAGCAGCCCACATTCCGGGACAGGGGGGAGCTATGGCTACACCTTC.

This chain uses TRBV12-3 or TRBV12-4 with TRBJ2-7; D gene uncertain. Trimming left V 3 bases short and J 3 bases short, with 6 bases between. The CDR3 is 12 residues long. DNA for the CDR3: TGTGCCAGCAGTTTCAGTGTCTACGAGCAGTACTTC. Translating it yields CASSFSVYEQYF.

This chain uses TRBV19 with TRBJ2-2; TRBD2 is a possible D gene (5 bases). There are 16 residues in the CDR3. Per the germline V gene, CDR1 is LNHDA and CDR2 is SQIVND (reference sequence). V lost 6 bases, J lost 3 bases, and 17 bases lay in between. The CDR3 spells CASSSQRFLDTGELFF. For the CDR3, the DNA is TGTGCCAGTAGCTCCCAGCGGTTCCTTGACACCGGGGAGCTGTTTTTT.

The chain combines TRBV28 with TRBJ1-5; no definite D call. Germline CDR1 is MDHEN and CDR2 is SYDVKM. Trimming took 4 bases from V and 7 from J, leaving 11 bases between them. The CDR3 covers 13 residues. This CDR3 is CASSSPSQQPQHF. CDR3 in DNA: TGTGCCAGCAGTTCACCCTCGCAACAGCCCCAGCATTTT.

V gene TRBV27 combines with J gene TRBJ2-7; 7 positions match TRBD1. The CDR3 contains 13 residues. Germline V CDR1 and CDR2: MNHEY, SMNVEV (reference sequence). The ends lost 6 bases at V and 4 bases at J; junction bases unmatched: 6. In nucleotides, the CDR3 is TGTGCCAGCAGACAGACAGGGTGGTACGAGCAGTACTTC. Its translation is CASRQTGWYEQYF.

The V and J genes are TRBV2 and TRBJ1-3; maybe TRBD1 (5 bases). The V and J ends lost 8 bases and 2 bases respectively, with 13 bases between them. The CDR3 has 14 amino acids. Germline CDR1 and CDR2: SNHLY and FYNNEI. The DNA of the CDR3 is TGTGCCAGCCTGGCAGGGAGGACTGGAAACACCATATATTTT. As protein: CASLAGRTGNTIYF.

The chain couples TRBV11-2 to TRBJ1-2; D might be TRBD1 (5 bases). The CDR3 spans 14 residues. Germline-derived CDR1 and CDR2 are SGHAT and FQNNGV. With 5 bases removed from V and 2 bases from J, the gap between germline ends came to 12 bases. CDR3: CASSPQGVNYGYTF. CDR3 coding DNA: TGTGCCAGCAGCCCCCAGGGAGTAAACTATGGCTACACCTTC. Full variable domain (remainder filled in from reference TRBV11-2 and TRBJ1-2): EAGVAQSPRYKIIEKRQSVAFWCNPISGHATLYWYQQILGQGPKLLIQFQNNGVVDDSQLPKDRFSAERLKGVDSTLKIQPAKLEDSAVYLCASSPQGVNYGYTFGSGTRLTVV.

The chain joins TRBV10-1 to TRBJ2-3; 11 bases fit TRBD1. This CDR3 comprises 16 residues. J was trimmed by 1 base and V by 4 bases; bases with no gene match: 4. Germline V gene lookup returns CDR1 WNHNN and CDR2 SYGVQD (reference sequence). The CDR3 loop is CASSAGTGGRTDTQYF. CDR3 nucleotides: TGCGCCAGCAGTGCCGGGACAGGGGGGCGCACAGATACGCAGTATTTT.

Notes on this clone: Other DNA variants within this sample encode the same CDR3. The chain recombines TRBV30 with TRBJ2-1; 9 positions agree with TRBD2. Losses at the gene ends were 0 bases for V and 10 bases for J; bases not matched to a gene: 4. Germline V gives CDR1 GTSNPN, CDR2 SVGIG (reference sequence). CDR3 size: 13 residues. The CDR3: CAWSVGRGGEQFF. The CDR3 bases are TGTGCCTGGAGTGTTGGGCGGGGGGGGGAGCAGTTCTTC.